Following are 28 T cell receptor beta chains from one sample sequenced in a study of neurological immune-mediated disorders. MiXCR was run by TCRdb on the 5' RACE reads, yielding one entry per CDR3 protein. The table has approximately 38,000 distinct CDR3 sequences, roughly 11% seen once. Sequencing was performed on CD4+ T cells from blood. The receptor source for this set is a woman aged 30 to 39 with HTLV-1-associated myelopathy (HAM/TSP).

This clonotype was counted at least ten times. V gene TRBV7-3 combines with J gene TRBJ1-1, with 7 bases matching TRBD1. The length of the CDR3 is 13 residues. The V and J ends lost 4 bases and 4 bases, in that order; junction bases with no gene match: 3. Germline assignment: CDR1 SGHTA and CDR2 FQGTGA. DNA of the CDR3: TGTGCCAGCAGCTACCGACAGGGCACTGAAGCTTTCTTT. Translation: CASSYRQGTEAFF.

This clonotype was counted at least ten times. The chain recombines TRBV6-5 with TRBJ1-1; no reliable D call. The CDR3 spans 14 residues. V dropped 11 bases and J dropped 2 bases, with 18 bases sitting between them. CDR1 and CDR2 from the germline V gene are MNHEY and SVGAGI. CDR3 bases: TGTGCCTCCCGACGCGGAAGGATAAACACTGAAGCTTTCTTT. It translates to CASRRGRINTEAFF.

This clonotype was recorded many times. V and J are TRBV2 and TRBJ1-3, with TRBD1 matching 12 bases. The CDR3 totals 16 residues. Trimming at V came to 6 bases and at J to 6 bases, leaving 9 bases not matched to a gene. The germline V gene encodes CDR1 SNHLY and CDR2 FYNNEI. In nucleotides, the CDR3 is TGTGCCAGCAGCCCGCGCGGGACAGGGGGCGTAAACACCATATATTTT. It encodes CASSPRGTGGVNTIYF.

At least ten counts were recorded for this clonotype. J is TRBJ2-3 and V is TRBV12-3 or TRBV12-4; 8 bases line up with TRBD2. The J segment lost 2 bases and the V segment lost 3 bases, leaving 10 bases of the junction unmatched. The CDR3 is made up of 17 amino acids. The CDR3 protein is CASSLGQLAEFTDTQYF. For the CDR3, the DNA is TGTGCCAGCAGTTTGGGCCAACTAGCGGAGTTCACAGATACGCAGTATTTT.

This clonotype has only a few counts. The genes are TRBV24-1 and TRBJ1-2, with a weak D call TRBD1 (6 bases). The CDR3 sequence is 15 residues long. CDR1 and CDR2 from the germline V gene are KGHDR and SFDVKD. V lost 2 bases to trimming and J lost 8 bases, with 17 bases between them. In nucleotides, the CDR3 is TGTGCCACCAGTGATTCTTGGGGGGCTAAAGAAGGCTACACCTTC. It specifies CATSDSWGAKEGYTF.

This clonotype was seen only a few times. V is TRBV5-1 and J is TRBJ1-6; D might be TRBD1 (5 bases). The CDR3 is made up of 12 amino acids. V was pared by 5 bases and J by 8 bases, with 8 bases between. Germline CDR1 SGHRS, CDR2 YFSETQ. CDR3: CASRTRDSPLHF. The DNA of the CDR3 is TGCGCCAGCAGGACCAGGGATTCACCCCTCCACTTT.

This clonotype was seen at least ten times. This chain uses TRBV5-1 with TRBJ2-3, with D perhaps TRBD1 or TRBD2 (5 bases each). CDR3 length: 16 residues. CDR1 and CDR2 from the germline V gene are SGHRS and YFSETQ. V lost 1 base and J lost 6, with 18 bases in between. The CDR3 coding sequence is TGCGCCAGCAGCTTGTTATCCAGAGGGGCGACGGATACGCAGTATTTT. Amino acid sequence: CASSLLSRGATDTQYF.

This clonotype occurred many times. The V call is TRBV28, the J call TRBJ1-2; D ambiguous. V lost 3 bases and J lost 8, with 13 bases in between. The V gene's germline CDR1 is MDHEN and CDR2 SYDVKM. The length of the CDR3 is 13 residues. CDR3 nucleotide sequence: TGTGCCAGCAGTTTGGGGTTGCGAGTCGGCTACACCTTC. This encodes CASSLGLRVGYTF.

This clonotype was counted ten times or more. The J gene is TRBJ2-7, the V gene TRBV5-1; possibly TRBD2 for D (5 bases). This CDR3 contains 12 residues. V gave up 1 base and J gave up 7 bases, with 9 bases separating them. Germline CDR1 and CDR2: SGHRS and YFSETQ. The CDR3, as DNA: TGCGCCAGCAGCTTGCCGGGCGGGGAGCAGTACTTC. Protein: CASSLPGGEQYF.

This clonotype turned up a few times. V gene TRBV30 combines with J gene TRBJ1-1; D unclear. CDR1 is GTSNPN and CDR2 is SVGIG in the germline V gene (reference sequence). Trimming left V 1 base short and J 10 bases short, with 19 bases between. CDR3 length: 14 residues. The CDR3 nucleotides are TGTGCCTGGAGTGGGTATACAGTTTGGGTTGGAGCTTTCTTT. This codes for CAWSGYTVWVGAFF.

The chain has TRBV4-1 and TRBJ2-2, with 7 bases matching TRBD2. Germline lookup yields CDR1 MGHRA and CDR2 YSYEKL. There are 14 residues in the CDR3. The trim removed 4 bases at V and 1 base at J, leaving 0 bases unmatched. CDR3 loop: CASSPGGNTGELFF. The DNA for the CDR3 is TGCGCCAGCAGCCCGGGGGGGAACACCGGGGAGCTGTTTTTT.

This clonotype was picked up many times. The chain employs TRBV2 and TRBJ2-1; D may be TRBD1 (5 bases). The germline V gene has CDR1 SNHLY and CDR2 FYNNEI. CDR3 length: 12 amino acids. The V end lost 7 bases, the J end lost 9 bases, and 13 bases lay between the germline ends. CDR3 nucleotide sequence: TGTGCCAGCAAATGGGGCGCGGTTGAGCAGTTCTTC. Translated, it gives CASKWGAVEQFF.

This clonotype occurred many times. The genes are TRBV30 and TRBJ1-5; possibly TRBD1 for D (6 bases). In germline, CDR1 is GTSNPN, CDR2 SVGIG (reference sequence). The CDR3 consists of 13 residues. Trimming removed 1 base at V and 4 bases at J, with 8 bases between. For the CDR3, the DNA is TGTGCCTGGAGTGACAGGGTAAATCAGCCCCAGCATTTT. It codes for CAWSDRVNQPQHF.

This clonotype has only a few counts. The DNA for the CDR3 is TGCGCCAGCAGCTTGAAGGGCTCAAGGAATGAGCAGTTCTTC. Residues: CASSLKGSRNEQFF. This chain links TRBV5-1 with TRBJ2-1; unclear D gene. V gave up 1 base and J gave up 7 bases, with 12 bases separating them. The CDR3 contains 14 residues. Germline V gene lookup returns CDR1 SGHRS and CDR2 YFSETQ. Using reference TRBV5-1 and TRBJ2-1 for the parts outside the CDR3, the full variable domain is KAGVTQTPRYLIKTRGQQVTLSCSPISGHRSVSWYQQTPGQGLQFLFEYFSETQRNKGNFPGRFSGRQFSNSRSEMNVSTLELGDSALYLCASSLKGSRNEQFFGPGTRLTVL.

The chain uses TRBV2 and TRBJ2-3; D might be TRBD1 (6 bases). Germline values: CDR1 SNHLY, CDR2 FYNNEI. Trimming took off 8 bases at V and 1 base at J, with 13 bases between the two ends. The CDR3 contains 14 residues. DNA for the CDR3: TGTGCCAGCTCCTGGGGGCCCGGCACAGATACGCAGTATTTT. Translation gives CASSWGPGTDTQYF.

This clonotype was counted at least ten times. V and J are TRBV7-9 and TRBJ1-2; 10 bases agree with TRBD1. V trimming: 5 bases; J trimming: 6 bases; junction bases outside the gene matches: 6. The CDR3 covers 14 residues. Germline CDR1 reads SEHNR; CDR2 reads FQNEAQ (reference sequence). CDR3 sequence reads: CASSTLDRGDGYTF. The CDR3 nucleotides are TGTGCCAGCAGCACATTGGACAGGGGGGATGGCTACACCTTC.

This clonotype was observed at least ten times. The chain couples TRBV7-8 to TRBJ2-7, with unresolved D. The V and J ends lost 5 bases and 0 bases respectively, with 8 bases between them. The CDR3 covers 13 residues. CDR1 is SGHVS and CDR2 is FQNEAQ in the germline V gene. Here the CDR3 DNA reads TGTGCCAGCAGCGCAAGAAGCTCCTACGAGCAGTACTTC. Its translation: CASSARSSYEQYF. Full variable domain (missing parts from reference TRBV7-8 and TRBJ2-7): GAGVSQSPRYKVAKRGQDVALRCDPISGHVSLFWYQQALGQGPEFLTYFQNEAQLDKSGLPSDRFFAERPEGSVSTLKIQRTQQEDSAVYLCASSARSSYEQYFGPGTRLTVT.

The chain's CDR3 is CSATMTGAGWLGQYF. CDR3 DNA sequence: TGCAGTGCCACAATGACAGGGGCAGGGTGGCTAGGGCAGTACTTC. The chain recombines TRBV20-1 with TRBJ2-7; 8 positions match TRBD1. J was trimmed by 9 bases and V by 6 bases; bases with no gene match: 19. Germline V lookup: CDR1 DFQATT, CDR2 SNEGSKA (reference sequence). The CDR3 is 15 amino acids.

This clonotype was seen at least ten times. The chain uses TRBV7-2 and TRBJ2-7; 8 nucleotides agree with TRBD2. With V trimmed by 5 bases and J by 7 bases, 13 bases remained unmatched. The CDR3 runs 15 residues. The germline V gene encodes CDR1 SGHTA and CDR2 FQGNSA. The CDR3 spells CASSPSERGSQEQYF. The CDR3 coding sequence is TGTGCCAGCAGCCCCTCAGAGCGGGGGTCTCAGGAGCAGTACTTC. Full variable domain (outside the CDR3, taken from reference TRBV7-2 and TRBJ2-7): GAGVSQSPSNKVTEKGKDVELRCDPISGHTALYWYRQSLGQGLEFLIYFQGNSAPDKSGLPSDRFSAERTGGSVSTLTIQRTQQEDSAVYLCASSPSERGSQEQYFGPGTRLTVT.

This clonotype was observed many times. The chain joins TRBV15 to TRBJ2-4, with 7 bases matching TRBD2. Germline V gene sequence: CDR1 LNHNV, CDR2 YYDKDF (reference sequence). After removal of 6 bases from V and 0 bases from J, the junction contained 8 bases not matched to a gene. CDR3 size: 16 residues. CDR3 coding DNA: TGTGCCACCAGAGAGAGCGGGGCGCTAGCCAAAAACATTCAGTACTTC. This encodes CATRESGALAKNIQYF. The full variable domain, in which reference TRBV15 and TRBJ2-4 provide the parts outside the CDR3, is DAMVIQNPRYQVTQFGKPVTLSCSQTLNHNVMYWYQQKSSQAPKLLFHYYDKDFNNEADTPDNFQSRRPNTSFCFLDIRSPGLGDTAMYLCATRESGALAKNIQYFGAGTRLSVL.

In its sample, this clonotype was seen many times. The V gene is TRBV5-1, the J gene TRBJ1-5, with D possibly matching TRBD1 (5 bases). This CDR3 has 14 residues. The V end was cut by 4 bases, the J end by 6 bases, with 14 bases between. Germline loops: CDR1 SGHRS, CDR2 YFSETQ. The chain's CDR3 is CASSTGTDGQPQHF. The DNA of the CDR3 is TGCGCCAGCAGCACCGGGACGGATGGTCAGCCCCAGCATTTT.

This clonotype has at least ten counts. The genes are TRBV20-1 and TRBJ2-1; D is ambiguous. The V gene lost 6 bases and the J gene lost 5 bases, with 14 bases spanning the gap. Germline V gene data show CDR1 as DFQATT and CDR2 as SNEGSKA (reference sequence). This CDR3 comprises 13 residues. CDR3 sequence: CSANDGRNNEQFF. CDR3 DNA sequence: TGCAGTGCCAATGACGGACGGAACAATGAGCAGTTCTTC.

This clonotype has ten or more counts. This rearrangement joins TRBV20-1 to TRBJ1-2; 7 nucleotides line up with TRBD1. The V and J ends lost 6 bases and 5 bases, in that order; junction bases with no gene match: 9. CDR1 DFQATT and CDR2 SNEGSKA come from the germline V gene (reference sequence). The CDR3 covers 13 residues. The CDR3 bases are TGCAGTGCGAGGGACAGAAACTCTTATGGCTACACCTTC. Translation: CSARDRNSYGYTF.

This clonotype was detected ten times or more. This chain links TRBV6-6 with TRBJ1-2; no definite D call. Trimming removed 6 bases from V and 4 bases from J, with 12 bases in between. The CDR3 consists of 13 residues. The germline CDR1 and CDR2 sequences are MNHNY and SVGAGI (reference sequence). DNA of the CDR3: TGTGCCAGCAGCCGAGACGGCCTCTATGGCTACACCTTC. It is translated as CASSRDGLYGYTF.

This clonotype has ten or more counts. The gene calls are TRBV20-1 and TRBJ2-7; 8 bases agree with TRBD1. The CDR3 consists of 14 residues. Looked up from germline, CDR1 is DFQATT and CDR2 is SNEGSKA (reference sequence). Trimming took 2 bases from V and 2 from J; bases not matched to a gene: 5. The CDR3 nucleotides read TGCAGTGCTAGAACTCCAGGGGGCACCTACGAGCAGTACTTC. Amino acids: CSARTPGGTYEQYF.

The table lists this clonotype with many counts. This chain joins TRBV20-1 and TRBJ1-1, with D possibly matching TRBD1 (5 bases). Trimming shortened V by 0 bases and J by 3 bases, and 14 bases separated the two germline ends. Germline-derived CDR1 and CDR2 are DFQATT and SNEGSKA (reference sequence). The CDR3 consists of 15 residues. In DNA form, the CDR3 reads TGCAGTGCTAGAGATTGGGGCGGAGGGTACACTGAAGCTTTCTTT. Protein sequence: CSARDWGGGYTEAFF.

This clonotype has at least ten counts. In DNA form, the CDR3 reads TGCGCCAGCAGCACTGGACAGGGGCTATCTCCCATCGAGCAGTACTTC. Amino acids: CASSTGQGLSPIEQYF. The rearrangement joins TRBV5-1 to TRBJ2-7, with TRBD1 identical over 9 bases. V lost 4 bases and J lost 6; bases outside the gene matches: 14. The CDR3 runs to 16 residues. Germline V gives CDR1 SGHRS, CDR2 YFSETQ.

This clonotype was recorded many times. The gene calls are TRBV5-1 and TRBJ2-7; D remains unclear. V was pared by 0 bases and J by 3 bases, with 1 base between. CDR1 SGHRS and CDR2 YFSETQ come from the germline V gene. The CDR3 contains 11 residues. CDR3 sequence: CASSLDYEQYF. CDR3 sequence (DNA): TGCGCCAGCAGCTTGGACTACGAGCAGTACTTC.